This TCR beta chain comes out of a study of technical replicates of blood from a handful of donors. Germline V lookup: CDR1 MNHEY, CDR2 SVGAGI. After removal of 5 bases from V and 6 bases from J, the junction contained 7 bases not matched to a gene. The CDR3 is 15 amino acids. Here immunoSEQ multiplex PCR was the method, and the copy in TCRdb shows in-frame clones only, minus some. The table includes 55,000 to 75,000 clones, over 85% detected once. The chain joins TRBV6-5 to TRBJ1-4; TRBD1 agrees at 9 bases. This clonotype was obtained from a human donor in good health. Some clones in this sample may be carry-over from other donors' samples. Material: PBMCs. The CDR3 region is CASSPNRGQDEKLFF. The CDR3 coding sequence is TGTGCCAGCAGTCCTAACAGGGGGCAGGATGAAAAACTGTTTTTT.